The entry below describes one T cell receptor (beta chain). The data were taken from a study of CD8 T cells in Susac syndrome. RNA totalling roughly 0.5 to 1 ug underwent reverse transcription with random hexamers. From the immunoSEQ multiplex PCR reads, TCRdb called clonotypes with MiXCR, one entry per CDR3 protein. The sample lists about 300,000 distinct CDR3 sequences, 92% occurring once. V trimming: 3 bases; J trimming: 8 bases; junction bases outside the gene matches: 4. CDR3 size: 12 residues. Germline V lookup: CDR1 SQVTM, CDR2 ANQGSEA. The source is a human donor with multiple sclerosis. The source material was CD4+ T cells from PBMCs. The rearrangement joins TRBV29-1 to TRBJ2-1, with 7 nucleotides matching TRBD1. CDR3: CSVDFDRDEQFF. The CDR3 nucleotides read TGCAGCGTTGACTTCGACAGGGATGAGCAGTTCTTC.